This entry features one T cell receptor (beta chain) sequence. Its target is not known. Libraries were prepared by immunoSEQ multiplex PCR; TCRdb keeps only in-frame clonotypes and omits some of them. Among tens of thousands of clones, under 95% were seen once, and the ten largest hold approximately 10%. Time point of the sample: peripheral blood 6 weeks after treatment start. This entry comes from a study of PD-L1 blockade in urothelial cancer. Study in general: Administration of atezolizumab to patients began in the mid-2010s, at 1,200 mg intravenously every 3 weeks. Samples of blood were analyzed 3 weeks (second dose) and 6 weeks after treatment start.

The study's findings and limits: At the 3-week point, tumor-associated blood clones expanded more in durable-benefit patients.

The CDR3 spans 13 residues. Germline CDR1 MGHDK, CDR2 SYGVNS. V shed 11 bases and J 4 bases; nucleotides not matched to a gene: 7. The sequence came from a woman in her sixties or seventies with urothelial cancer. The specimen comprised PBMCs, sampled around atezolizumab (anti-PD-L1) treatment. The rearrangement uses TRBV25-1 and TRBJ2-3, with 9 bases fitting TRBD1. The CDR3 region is CASQDRGADTQYF. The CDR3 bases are TGTGCCTCCCAGGACAGGGGAGCAGATACGCAGTATTTT.